Presented here are 27 T cell receptor beta chains from one specimen sequenced in a study of cytomegalovirus exposure and HLA in healthy donors. Assay used: immunoSEQ multiplex PCR; TCRdb lists only in-frame clones, some missing. Here the sample spans approximately 280,000 clones, approximately 83% being singletons. Sequencing was carried out using PBMCs. Receptors were obtained from a young woman in good health and CMV-seronegative.

This chain joins TRBV28 and TRBJ1-1, with D possibly TRBD1 on 5 matching bases. CDR1 and CDR2 from the germline V gene are MDHEN and SYDVKM. Trimming pared 2 bases from V and 2 bases from J, leaving 12 bases between. This CDR3 is 15 amino acids long. CDR3 nucleotides: TGTGCCAGCAGTTTACGCCCTCAGGGAAACACTGAAGCTTTCTTT. Residues: CASSLRPQGNTEAFF.

V is TRBV7-8 and J is TRBJ2-2; tentative D call: TRBD2 (6 bases). Germline V gene sequence: CDR1 SGHVS, CDR2 FQNEAQ. This CDR3 has 15 residues. Trimming removed 1 base from V and 5 bases from J, with 11 bases in between. CDR3 amino acids: CASSLGAAGTGELFF. The CDR3 DNA sequence: TGTGCCAGCAGCTTAGGGGCGGCGGGGACCGGGGAGCTGTTTTTT.

The V call is TRBV27, the J call TRBJ1-1, with D unresolved. Per the germline V gene, CDR1 is MNHEY and CDR2 is SMNVEV (reference sequence). Trimming removed 0 bases from V and 3 bases from J, with 5 bases in between. There are 13 residues in the CDR3. The CDR3 here is CASSLSGYTEAFF. The CDR3 nucleotides are TGTGCCAGCAGTTTATCGGGCTACACTGAAGCTTTCTTT.

This chain joins TRBV6-1 and TRBJ2-7, with D possibly being TRBD1 (6 bases). The CDR3 contains 15 residues. The germline CDR1 and CDR2 sequences are MNHNS and SASEGT. Trimming left V 2 bases short and J 0 bases short, with 11 bases between. The CDR3 DNA follows: TGTGCCAGCAGTGAAAGATGGACAGACTCCTACGAGCAGTACTTC. It specifies CASSERWTDSYEQYF.

The chain combines TRBV5-4 with TRBJ2-7; D might be TRBD2 (6 bases). The CDR3 has 13 amino acids. The V and J ends lost 7 bases and 0 bases respectively, with 11 bases between them. Germline V gene lookup returns CDR1 SGHNT and CDR2 YYREEE (reference sequence). Written as DNA, the CDR3 is TGTGCCAGCGGACGCGGGATCTCCTACGAGCAGTACTTC. This sequence encodes CASGRGISYEQYF.

V usage is TRBV5-1 and J usage is TRBJ1-4; D uncertain. Per the germline V gene, CDR1 is SGHRS and CDR2 is YFSETQ. CDR3 length: 14 residues. V gave up 2 bases and J gave up 3 bases, with 8 bases separating them. The CDR3 DNA sequence: TGCGCCAGCAGCTTCCAGTTCCCTAATGAAAAACTGTTTTTT. Protein sequence: CASSFQFPNEKLFF.

The gene calls are TRBV2 and TRBJ2-3; a weak D match, TRBD2 (6 bases). Trimming stripped 2 bases from V and 12 bases from J, with 21 bases between. The CDR3 contains 15 residues. The germline CDR1 and CDR2 sequences are SNHLY and FYNNEI. CDR3 sequence (DNA): TGTGCCAGCAGTGAATCCGCCCTCTCCTTCGGGAGACAGTATTTT. It yields the protein CASSESALSFGRQYF. The full variable domain, with the rest looked up from reference TRBV2 and TRBJ2-3, is EPEVTQTPSHQVTQMGQEVILRCVPISNHLYFYWYRQILGQKVEFLVSFYNNEISEKSEIFDDQFSVERPDGSNFTLKIRSTKLEDSAMYFCASSESALSFGRQYFGPGTRLTVL.

The chain uses TRBV11-3 and TRBJ2-3, with D possibly being TRBD2 (6 bases). The CDR3 totals 14 residues. V lost 5 bases and J lost 5, with 14 bases in between. CDR1 SGHNT and CDR2 YENEEA come from the germline V gene. The CDR3 sequence is CASSEWEVGDTQYF. CDR3 DNA: TGTGCCAGCAGCGAGTGGGAGGTCGGAGATACGCAGTATTTT.

This clone was found once. V usage is TRBV27 and J usage is TRBJ2-5, with 13 positions matching TRBD2. The CDR3 loop spans 15 amino acids. Germline V gene sequence: CDR1 MNHEY, CDR2 SMNVEV (reference sequence). J gave up 5 bases and V 5 bases, and 5 bases lay outside the gene matches. The CDR3, as DNA: TGTGCCAGCAGTCTTGGGACTAGCGGGACGGAGACCCAGTACTTC. Its translation: CASSLGTSGTETQYF.

This sequence joins TRBV27 and TRBJ1-4; TRBD1 matches 8 bases. Germline-derived CDR1 and CDR2 are MNHEY and SMNVEV (reference sequence). The CDR3 is 14 amino acids. The J segment lost 8 bases and the V segment lost 2 bases, leaving 4 bases of the junction unmatched. The CDR3 loop is CASSLGRGPEKLFF. The CDR3 bases are TGTGCCAGCAGTTTAGGCAGGGGGCCCGAAAAACTGTTTTTT.

The chain recombines TRBV6-1 with TRBJ1-5; D unclear. The germline gives CDR1 MNHNS, CDR2 SASEGT. The CDR3 is 14 residues long. Trimming took off 10 bases at V and 0 bases at J, with 13 bases between the two ends. The CDR3 DNA reads TGTGCCACCTTCTTCGGGGATAGCAATCAGCCCCAGCATTTT. Protein product: CATFFGDSNQPQHF.

This clone has only one observation. In DNA form, the CDR3 reads TGTGCCAGTAGTATTGGACAGGTTGAGACCCAGTACTTC. Encoded protein: CASSIGQVETQYF. The chain carries TRBV19 and TRBJ2-5; 7 bases are a match to TRBD1. J gave up 5 bases and V 3 bases, and 3 bases lay outside the gene matches. Germline assignment: CDR1 LNHDA and CDR2 SQIVND (reference sequence). This CDR3 is 13 amino acids long.

As concerns this clone: Other DNA sequences from this sample encode an identical CDR3 as well. The chain links TRBV27 to TRBJ1-2, with a weak D call TRBD1 (6 bases). The CDR3 covers 14 residues. Germline V gene data show CDR1 as MNHEY and CDR2 as SMNVEV (reference sequence). Trimming pared 2 bases from V and 0 bases from J, leaving 7 bases between. CDR3 in DNA: TGTGCCAGCAGTTTAGAGGGGGCTAACTATGGCTACACCTTC. As protein: CASSLEGANYGYTF.

The V and J genes are TRBV11-3 and TRBJ2-7, with 14 bases lining up with TRBD2. Germline trimming cut 4 bases from V and 0 bases from J; bases unmatched to any gene: 2. CDR1 and CDR2 (germline): SGHNT, YENEEA. CDR3 length: 16 residues. CDR3 residues: CASSSGLAGDSYEQYF. The CDR3 DNA reads as TGTGCCAGCAGCTCGGGACTAGCGGGGGACTCCTACGAGCAGTACTTC.

This chain uses TRBV10-2 with TRBJ2-7; TRBD2 matches 7 bases. The CDR3 runs to 15 residues. Germline V gives CDR1 WSHSY, CDR2 SAAADI. Trimming cost V 8 bases and J 2 bases; bases outside gene matches: 12. The chain's CDR3 is CASHRAGASAYEQYF. CDR3 in DNA: TGCGCCAGCCACCGGGCGGGAGCGTCCGCCTACGAGCAGTACTTC.

V usage is TRBV30 and J usage is TRBJ1-1; D remains unclear. Germline loops: CDR1 GTSNPN, CDR2 SVGIG (reference sequence). This CDR3 has 13 residues. V was clipped by 2 bases and J by 7 bases, with 14 bases between them. CDR3 coding DNA: TGTGCCTGGAGTTCCCCCGGGAGGTTTGAAGCTTTCTTT. As protein: CAWSSPGRFEAFF.

The gene calls are TRBV7-8 and TRBJ1-2; 8 nucleotides line up with TRBD1. V dropped 2 bases and J dropped 1; count of bases not matched to a gene: 6. CDR1 is SGHVS, CDR2 FQNEAQ, per germline. The CDR3 sequence is 16 residues long. The CDR3 sequence is CASSLPGTGGNYGYTF. The CDR3 bases are TGTGCCAGCAGCTTACCAGGCACAGGGGGTAACTATGGCTACACCTTC.

This chain uses TRBV19 with TRBJ2-7, with 9 bases that match TRBD1. Germline-derived CDR1 and CDR2 are LNHDA and SQIVND (reference sequence). V trimming: 6 bases; J trimming: 1 base; junction bases outside the gene matches: 7. The CDR3 has 15 residues. For the CDR3, the DNA is TGTGCCAGTAGGTACGGGACAGGGCTTTCCTACGAGCAGTACTTC. Its protein product is CASRYGTGLSYEQYF.

The chain employs TRBV11-2 and TRBJ1-2; 8 bases match TRBD1. The CDR3 contains 14 residues. Germline V gene lookup returns CDR1 SGHAT and CDR2 FQNNGV. J lost 5 bases, V lost 5 bases, and 7 bases had no gene match. The CDR3 bases are TGTGCCAGCAGCCGCCGGGACAGGAGTTATGGCTACACCTTC. It encodes CASSRRDRSYGYTF.

This rearrangement joins TRBV15 to TRBJ2-1; D is undetermined. Trimming shortened V by 0 bases and J by 2 bases, and 5 bases separated the two germline ends. The CDR3 consists of 14 residues. CDR1 and CDR2 (germline): LNHNV, YYDKDF (reference sequence). CDR3 sequence reads: CATSRDPAYNEQFF. The CDR3 DNA follows: TGTGCCACCAGCAGAGATCCCGCCTACAATGAGCAGTTCTTC.

The chain employs TRBV6-5 and TRBJ2-1; TRBD1 aligns across 8 bases. The CDR3 extends over 15 amino acids. V was pared by 5 bases and J by 5 bases, with 8 bases of the junction left unmatched. Germline V gene lookup returns CDR1 MNHEY and CDR2 SVGAGI. The CDR3 region has the DNA TGTGCCAGCAGTCCTTCAAGACAGGGGAACAATGAGCAGTTCTTC. It specifies CASSPSRQGNNEQFF.

V gene TRBV10-3 combines with J gene TRBJ1-2; 11 bases are a match to TRBD1. Trimming cost V 1 base and J 3 bases; bases outside gene matches: 7. CDR1 is ENHRY, CDR2 SYGVKD, per germline. There are 17 residues in the CDR3. CDR3 DNA: TGTGCCATCAGTGAGTTCGCCGGGACAGGGGGGGACTATGGCTACACCTTC. Protein product: CAISEFAGTGGDYGYTF.

V gene TRBV5-6 combines with J gene TRBJ2-1; TRBD2 aligns across 10 bases. CDR3 length: 15 amino acids. V shed 3 bases and J 5 bases; nucleotides not matched to a gene: 5. Germline values: CDR1 SGHDT, CDR2 YYEEEE. The CDR3 loop reads CASSWPAGGDNEQFF. The DNA for the CDR3 is TGTGCCAGCAGCTGGCCAGCGGGAGGGGACAATGAGCAGTTCTTC.

J is TRBJ2-1 and V is TRBV7-6; TRBD2 matches at 7 bases. The CDR3 runs 19 residues. Unmatched junction bases numbered 16, after V lost 5 bases and J lost 0 bases. CDR1 is SGHVS, CDR2 FNYEAQ, per germline. The CDR3 nucleotides read TGTGCCAGCAGCCTGCGGGGCTCTAGCGGAGCGAGCTCCTACAATGAGCAGTTCTTC. Its translation is CASSLRGSSGASSYNEQFF.

The chain has TRBV9 and TRBJ2-5, with 10 bases aligning to TRBD2. The CDR3 is made up of 16 amino acids. V lost 0 bases, J lost 4 bases, and 6 bases stayed unmatched. Germline-derived CDR1 and CDR2 are SGDLS and YYNGEE. The CDR3 DNA follows: TGTGCCAGCAGCGTAGGAGCGGGGGGGAGTGGAGAGACCCAGTACTTC. Its translation: CASSVGAGGSGETQYF.

This clone was picked up one time. The chain joins TRBV12-5 to TRBJ2-7; possible D gene TRBD1, 6 bases. The CDR3 contains 15 residues. V was cut by 0 bases and J by 3 bases, with 12 bases left in between. Per the germline V gene, CDR1 is LGHNT and CDR2 is FRNRAP. The CDR3, as DNA: TGTGCTAGTGGTTTGGTAGGTGGCAGGGGCTACGAGCAGTACTTC. Its protein is CASGLVGGRGYEQYF.

The V and J genes are TRBV27 and TRBJ1-1, with 8 positions matching TRBD1. Germline CDR1 MNHEY, CDR2 SMNVEV (reference sequence). This CDR3 spans 17 amino acids. V was clipped by 2 bases and J by 0 bases; unmatched bases: 8. The CDR3 is CASSLKRAGGLNTEAFF. The CDR3, as DNA: TGTGCCAGCAGTTTAAAACGGGCAGGGGGCCTGAACACTGAAGCTTTCTTT.